The sequence of this TCR beta chain was determined in a study of T cells in Graves' hyperthyroidism and ophthalmopathy. This clonotype was seen a handful of times. Using RNA transcripts as the source, TCR beta CDR3 regions were amplified. Carried out on the TCR CDR3, a first-round RT-PCR used the HTBI primer set. In TCRdb, the multiplex PCR reads were re-called with MiXCR into one record per CDR3 protein. The data show fewer than 700,000 distinct CDR3 sequences, with roughly 15% seen just once and around 17% held by the top ten. The germline CDR1 and CDR2 sequences are LNHDA and SQIVND (reference sequence). With 6 bases removed from V and 7 bases from J, the gap between germline ends came to 15 bases. This CDR3 region has 13 residues.

The chain uses TRBV19 and TRBJ1-2; D may be TRBD1 (6 bases). The receptor's source is a woman between 18 and 29 years old with Graves' ophthalmopathy. The sample consisted of blood. CDR3 DNA sequence: TGTGCCAGTAGCATCGACAGAGGGGGTGGCTACACCTTC. Translated, it gives CASSIDRGGGYTF.